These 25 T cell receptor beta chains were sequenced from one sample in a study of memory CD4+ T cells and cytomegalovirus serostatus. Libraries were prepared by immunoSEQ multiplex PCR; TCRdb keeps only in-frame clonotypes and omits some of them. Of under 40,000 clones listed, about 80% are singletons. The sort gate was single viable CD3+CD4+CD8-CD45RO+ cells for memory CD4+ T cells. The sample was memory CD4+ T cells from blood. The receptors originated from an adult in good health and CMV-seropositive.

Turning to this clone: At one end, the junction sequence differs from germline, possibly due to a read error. The CDR3 region has the DNA TGTGCCAGCAGCCAAGGACAGGGGGCGTTTGGCCACACCTTC. Protein sequence: CASSQGQGAFGHTF. The chain joins TRBV4-2 to TRBJ1-2, with 10 bases matching TRBD1. Looked up from germline, CDR1 is LGHNA and CDR2 is YNFKEQ. The CDR3 loop spans 14 amino acids.

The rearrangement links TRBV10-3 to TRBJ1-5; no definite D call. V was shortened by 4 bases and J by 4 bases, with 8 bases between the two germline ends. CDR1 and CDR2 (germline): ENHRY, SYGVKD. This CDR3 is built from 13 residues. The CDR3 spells CAISGGGNQPQHF. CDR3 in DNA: TGTGCCATCAGTGGGGGAGGGAATCAGCCCCAGCATTTT.

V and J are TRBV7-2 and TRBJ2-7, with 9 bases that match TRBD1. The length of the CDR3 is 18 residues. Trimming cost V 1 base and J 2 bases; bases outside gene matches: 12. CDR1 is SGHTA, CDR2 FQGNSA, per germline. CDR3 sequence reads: CASSLGGGPGQGPYEQYF. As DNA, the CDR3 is TGTGCCAGCAGCTTAGGGGGGGGGCCGGGACAGGGTCCCTACGAGCAGTACTTC.

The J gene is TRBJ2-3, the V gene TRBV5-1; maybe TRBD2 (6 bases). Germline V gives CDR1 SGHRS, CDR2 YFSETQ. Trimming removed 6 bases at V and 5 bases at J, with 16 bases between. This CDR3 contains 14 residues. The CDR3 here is CASTTTGSGDTQYF. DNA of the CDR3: TGCGCCAGCACAACAACCGGGAGTGGAGATACGCAGTATTTT. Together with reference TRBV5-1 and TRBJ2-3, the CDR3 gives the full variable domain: KAGVTQTPRYLIKTRGQQVTLSCSPISGHRSVSWYQQTPGQGLQFLFEYFSETQRNKGNFPGRFSGRQFSNSRSEMNVSTLELGDSALYLCASTTTGSGDTQYFGPGTRLTVL.

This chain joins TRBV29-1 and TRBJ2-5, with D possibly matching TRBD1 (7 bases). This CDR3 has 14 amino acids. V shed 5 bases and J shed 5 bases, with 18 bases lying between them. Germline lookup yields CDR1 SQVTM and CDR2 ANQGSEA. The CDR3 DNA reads TGCAGCGTTTGCCCAGGGGGTGGGGGGGAGACCCAGTACTTC. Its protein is CSVCPGGGGETQYF. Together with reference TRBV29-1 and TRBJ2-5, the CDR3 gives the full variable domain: SAVISQKPSRDICQRGTSLTIQCQVDSQVTMMFWYRQQPGQSLTLIATANQGSEATYESGFVIDKFPISRPNLTFSTLTVSNMSPEDSSIYLCSVCPGGGGETQYFGPGTRLLVL.

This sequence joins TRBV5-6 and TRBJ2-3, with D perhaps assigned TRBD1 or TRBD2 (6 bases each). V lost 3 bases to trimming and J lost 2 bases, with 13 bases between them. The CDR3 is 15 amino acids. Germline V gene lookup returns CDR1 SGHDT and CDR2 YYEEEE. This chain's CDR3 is CASSSRDTFTDTQYF. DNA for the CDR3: TGTGCCAGCAGCTCGCGGGACACCTTCACAGATACGCAGTATTTT.

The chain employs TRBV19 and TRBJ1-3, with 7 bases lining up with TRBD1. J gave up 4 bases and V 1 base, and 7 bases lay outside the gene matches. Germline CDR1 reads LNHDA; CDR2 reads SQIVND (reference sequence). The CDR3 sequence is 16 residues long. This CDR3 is CASSIAYRGSGNTIYF. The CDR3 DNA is TGTGCCAGTAGTATAGCGTACAGGGGCTCCGGAAACACCATATATTTT.

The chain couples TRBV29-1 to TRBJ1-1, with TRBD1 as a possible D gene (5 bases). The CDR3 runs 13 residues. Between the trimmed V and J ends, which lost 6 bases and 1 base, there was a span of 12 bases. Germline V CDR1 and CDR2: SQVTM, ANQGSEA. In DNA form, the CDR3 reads TGCAGCGTCGCGACAGTGGCGAACACTGAAGCTTTCTTT. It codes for CSVATVANTEAFF.

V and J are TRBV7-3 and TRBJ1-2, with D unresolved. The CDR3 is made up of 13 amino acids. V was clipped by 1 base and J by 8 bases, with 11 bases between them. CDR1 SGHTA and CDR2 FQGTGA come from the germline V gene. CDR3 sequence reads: CASSLIVRLGYTF. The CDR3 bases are TGTGCCAGCAGCTTAATTGTGCGTCTAGGCTACACCTTC.

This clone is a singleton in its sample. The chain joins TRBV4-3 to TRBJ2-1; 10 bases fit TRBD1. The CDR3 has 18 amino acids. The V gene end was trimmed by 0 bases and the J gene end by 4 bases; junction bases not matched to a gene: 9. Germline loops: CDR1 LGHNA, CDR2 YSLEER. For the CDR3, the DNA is TGCGCCAGCAGCCAAGACCCCTGGGACAGGGGCCATTACAATGAGCAGTTCTTC. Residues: CASSQDPWDRGHYNEQFF.

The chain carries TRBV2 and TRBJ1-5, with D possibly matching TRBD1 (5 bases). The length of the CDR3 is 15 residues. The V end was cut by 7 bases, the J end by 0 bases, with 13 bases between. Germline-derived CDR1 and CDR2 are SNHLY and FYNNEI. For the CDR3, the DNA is TGTGCCAGCACCTCCGACAGTTATAGCAATCAGCCCCAGCATTTT. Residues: CASTSDSYSNQPQHF.

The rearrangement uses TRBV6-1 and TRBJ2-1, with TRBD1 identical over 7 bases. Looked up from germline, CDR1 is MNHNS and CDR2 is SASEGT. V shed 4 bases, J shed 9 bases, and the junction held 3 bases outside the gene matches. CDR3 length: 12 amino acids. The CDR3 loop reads CASSGQGTEQFF. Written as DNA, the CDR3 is TGTGCCAGCAGTGGACAGGGAACTGAGCAGTTCTTC.

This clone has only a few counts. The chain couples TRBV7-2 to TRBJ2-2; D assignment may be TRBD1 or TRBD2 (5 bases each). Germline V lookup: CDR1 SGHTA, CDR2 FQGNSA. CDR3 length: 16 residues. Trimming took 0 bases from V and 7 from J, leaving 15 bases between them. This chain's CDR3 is CASSLASGTFGGELFF. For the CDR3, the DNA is TGTGCCAGCAGCTTAGCCTCCGGGACCTTCGGCGGGGAGCTGTTTTTT.

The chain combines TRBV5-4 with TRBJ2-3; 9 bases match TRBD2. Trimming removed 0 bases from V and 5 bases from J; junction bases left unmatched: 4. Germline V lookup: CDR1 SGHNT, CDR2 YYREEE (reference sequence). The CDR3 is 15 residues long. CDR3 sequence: CASSLGTSVRDTQYF. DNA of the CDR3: TGTGCCAGCAGCTTGGGGACTAGCGTTAGAGATACGCAGTATTTT. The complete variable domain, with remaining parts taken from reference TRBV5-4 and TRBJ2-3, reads ETGVTQSPTHLIKTRGQQVTLRCSSQSGHNTVSWYQQALGQGPQFIFQYYREEENGRGNFPPRFSGLQFPNYSSELNVNALELDDSALYLCASSLGTSVRDTQYFGPGTRLTVL.

The CDR3 here is CASSSGSLRIEQFF. CDR3 nucleotide sequence: TGTGCCAGCAGTTCCGGATCATTACGAATTGAGCAGTTCTTC. The chain links TRBV28 to TRBJ2-1; D gene uncertain. V was pared by 4 bases and J by 9 bases, with 16 bases between. Germline V gene lookup returns CDR1 MDHEN and CDR2 SYDVKM. This CDR3 is 14 amino acids long.

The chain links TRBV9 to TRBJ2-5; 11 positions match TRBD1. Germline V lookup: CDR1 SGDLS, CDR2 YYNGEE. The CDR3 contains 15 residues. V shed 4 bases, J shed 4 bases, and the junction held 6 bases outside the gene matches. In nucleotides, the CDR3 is TGTGCCAGCAGCCACGGACAGGGGGCTGGAGAGACCCAGTACTTC. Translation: CASSHGQGAGETQYF.

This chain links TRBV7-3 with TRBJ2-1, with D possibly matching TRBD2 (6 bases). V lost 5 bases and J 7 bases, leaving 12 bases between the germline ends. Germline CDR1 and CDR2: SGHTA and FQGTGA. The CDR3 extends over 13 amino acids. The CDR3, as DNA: TGTGCCAGCAGCACCGGGACTCAGAATGAGCAGTTCTTC. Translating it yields CASSTGTQNEQFF.

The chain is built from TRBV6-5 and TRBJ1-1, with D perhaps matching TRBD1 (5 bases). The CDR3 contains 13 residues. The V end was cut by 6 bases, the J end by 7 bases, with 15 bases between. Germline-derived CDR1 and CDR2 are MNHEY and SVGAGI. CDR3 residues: CASSKTRDYEAFF. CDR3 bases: TGTGCCAGCAGCAAAACCAGGGATTATGAAGCTTTCTTT.

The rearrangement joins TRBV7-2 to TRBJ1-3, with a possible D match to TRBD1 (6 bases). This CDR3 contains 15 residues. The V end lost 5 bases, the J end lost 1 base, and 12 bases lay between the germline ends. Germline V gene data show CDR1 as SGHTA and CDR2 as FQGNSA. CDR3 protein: CASSAGATSGNTIYF. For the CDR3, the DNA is TGTGCCAGCAGCGCGGGGGCGACATCTGGAAACACCATATATTTT.

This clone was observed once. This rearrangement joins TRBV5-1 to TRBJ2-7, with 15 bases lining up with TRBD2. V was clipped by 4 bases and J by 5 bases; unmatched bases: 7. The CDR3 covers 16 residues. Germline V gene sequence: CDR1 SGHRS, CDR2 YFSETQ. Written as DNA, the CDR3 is TGCGCCAGCAGCAGAGGGACTAGCGGGGGGCTCAACGAGCAGTACTTC. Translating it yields CASSRGTSGGLNEQYF.

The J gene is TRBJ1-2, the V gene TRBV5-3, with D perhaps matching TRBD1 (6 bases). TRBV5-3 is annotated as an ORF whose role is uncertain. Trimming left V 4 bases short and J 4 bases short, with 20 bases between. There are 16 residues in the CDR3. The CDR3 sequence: CARSGRQVPLSYGYTF. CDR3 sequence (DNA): TGTGCCAGAAGCGGGCGACAGGTTCCGCTATCCTATGGCTACACCTTC.

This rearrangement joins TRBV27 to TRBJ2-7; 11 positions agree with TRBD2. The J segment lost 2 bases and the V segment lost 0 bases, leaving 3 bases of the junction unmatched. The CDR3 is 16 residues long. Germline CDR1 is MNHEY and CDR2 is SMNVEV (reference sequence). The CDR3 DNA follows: TGTGCCAGCAGTTTATCCGCTAGCGGGGGGACCTACGAGCAGTACTTC. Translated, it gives CASSLSASGGTYEQYF.

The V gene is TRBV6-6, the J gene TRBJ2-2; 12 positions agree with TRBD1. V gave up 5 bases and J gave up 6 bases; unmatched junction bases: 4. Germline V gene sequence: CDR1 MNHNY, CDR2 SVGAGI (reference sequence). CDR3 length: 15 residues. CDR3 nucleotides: TGTGCCAGCAGTGGGACAGGGGGCGGGCCCGGGGAGCTGTTTTTT. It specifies CASSGTGGGPGELFF.

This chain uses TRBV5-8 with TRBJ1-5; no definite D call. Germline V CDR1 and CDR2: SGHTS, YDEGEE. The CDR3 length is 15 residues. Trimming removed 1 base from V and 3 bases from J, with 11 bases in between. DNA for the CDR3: TGTGCCAGCAGCTTGACGAGCAGAAACAATCAGCCCCAGCATTTT. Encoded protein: CASSLTSRNNQPQHF.

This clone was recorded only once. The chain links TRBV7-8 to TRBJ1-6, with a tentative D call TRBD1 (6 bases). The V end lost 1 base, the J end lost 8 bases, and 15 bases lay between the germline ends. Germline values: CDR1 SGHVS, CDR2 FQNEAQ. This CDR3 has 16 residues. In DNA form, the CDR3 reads TGTGCCAGCAGCTTAGTTGGGGGGCGGATTGATTCACCCCTCCACTTT. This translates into CASSLVGGRIDSPLHF.